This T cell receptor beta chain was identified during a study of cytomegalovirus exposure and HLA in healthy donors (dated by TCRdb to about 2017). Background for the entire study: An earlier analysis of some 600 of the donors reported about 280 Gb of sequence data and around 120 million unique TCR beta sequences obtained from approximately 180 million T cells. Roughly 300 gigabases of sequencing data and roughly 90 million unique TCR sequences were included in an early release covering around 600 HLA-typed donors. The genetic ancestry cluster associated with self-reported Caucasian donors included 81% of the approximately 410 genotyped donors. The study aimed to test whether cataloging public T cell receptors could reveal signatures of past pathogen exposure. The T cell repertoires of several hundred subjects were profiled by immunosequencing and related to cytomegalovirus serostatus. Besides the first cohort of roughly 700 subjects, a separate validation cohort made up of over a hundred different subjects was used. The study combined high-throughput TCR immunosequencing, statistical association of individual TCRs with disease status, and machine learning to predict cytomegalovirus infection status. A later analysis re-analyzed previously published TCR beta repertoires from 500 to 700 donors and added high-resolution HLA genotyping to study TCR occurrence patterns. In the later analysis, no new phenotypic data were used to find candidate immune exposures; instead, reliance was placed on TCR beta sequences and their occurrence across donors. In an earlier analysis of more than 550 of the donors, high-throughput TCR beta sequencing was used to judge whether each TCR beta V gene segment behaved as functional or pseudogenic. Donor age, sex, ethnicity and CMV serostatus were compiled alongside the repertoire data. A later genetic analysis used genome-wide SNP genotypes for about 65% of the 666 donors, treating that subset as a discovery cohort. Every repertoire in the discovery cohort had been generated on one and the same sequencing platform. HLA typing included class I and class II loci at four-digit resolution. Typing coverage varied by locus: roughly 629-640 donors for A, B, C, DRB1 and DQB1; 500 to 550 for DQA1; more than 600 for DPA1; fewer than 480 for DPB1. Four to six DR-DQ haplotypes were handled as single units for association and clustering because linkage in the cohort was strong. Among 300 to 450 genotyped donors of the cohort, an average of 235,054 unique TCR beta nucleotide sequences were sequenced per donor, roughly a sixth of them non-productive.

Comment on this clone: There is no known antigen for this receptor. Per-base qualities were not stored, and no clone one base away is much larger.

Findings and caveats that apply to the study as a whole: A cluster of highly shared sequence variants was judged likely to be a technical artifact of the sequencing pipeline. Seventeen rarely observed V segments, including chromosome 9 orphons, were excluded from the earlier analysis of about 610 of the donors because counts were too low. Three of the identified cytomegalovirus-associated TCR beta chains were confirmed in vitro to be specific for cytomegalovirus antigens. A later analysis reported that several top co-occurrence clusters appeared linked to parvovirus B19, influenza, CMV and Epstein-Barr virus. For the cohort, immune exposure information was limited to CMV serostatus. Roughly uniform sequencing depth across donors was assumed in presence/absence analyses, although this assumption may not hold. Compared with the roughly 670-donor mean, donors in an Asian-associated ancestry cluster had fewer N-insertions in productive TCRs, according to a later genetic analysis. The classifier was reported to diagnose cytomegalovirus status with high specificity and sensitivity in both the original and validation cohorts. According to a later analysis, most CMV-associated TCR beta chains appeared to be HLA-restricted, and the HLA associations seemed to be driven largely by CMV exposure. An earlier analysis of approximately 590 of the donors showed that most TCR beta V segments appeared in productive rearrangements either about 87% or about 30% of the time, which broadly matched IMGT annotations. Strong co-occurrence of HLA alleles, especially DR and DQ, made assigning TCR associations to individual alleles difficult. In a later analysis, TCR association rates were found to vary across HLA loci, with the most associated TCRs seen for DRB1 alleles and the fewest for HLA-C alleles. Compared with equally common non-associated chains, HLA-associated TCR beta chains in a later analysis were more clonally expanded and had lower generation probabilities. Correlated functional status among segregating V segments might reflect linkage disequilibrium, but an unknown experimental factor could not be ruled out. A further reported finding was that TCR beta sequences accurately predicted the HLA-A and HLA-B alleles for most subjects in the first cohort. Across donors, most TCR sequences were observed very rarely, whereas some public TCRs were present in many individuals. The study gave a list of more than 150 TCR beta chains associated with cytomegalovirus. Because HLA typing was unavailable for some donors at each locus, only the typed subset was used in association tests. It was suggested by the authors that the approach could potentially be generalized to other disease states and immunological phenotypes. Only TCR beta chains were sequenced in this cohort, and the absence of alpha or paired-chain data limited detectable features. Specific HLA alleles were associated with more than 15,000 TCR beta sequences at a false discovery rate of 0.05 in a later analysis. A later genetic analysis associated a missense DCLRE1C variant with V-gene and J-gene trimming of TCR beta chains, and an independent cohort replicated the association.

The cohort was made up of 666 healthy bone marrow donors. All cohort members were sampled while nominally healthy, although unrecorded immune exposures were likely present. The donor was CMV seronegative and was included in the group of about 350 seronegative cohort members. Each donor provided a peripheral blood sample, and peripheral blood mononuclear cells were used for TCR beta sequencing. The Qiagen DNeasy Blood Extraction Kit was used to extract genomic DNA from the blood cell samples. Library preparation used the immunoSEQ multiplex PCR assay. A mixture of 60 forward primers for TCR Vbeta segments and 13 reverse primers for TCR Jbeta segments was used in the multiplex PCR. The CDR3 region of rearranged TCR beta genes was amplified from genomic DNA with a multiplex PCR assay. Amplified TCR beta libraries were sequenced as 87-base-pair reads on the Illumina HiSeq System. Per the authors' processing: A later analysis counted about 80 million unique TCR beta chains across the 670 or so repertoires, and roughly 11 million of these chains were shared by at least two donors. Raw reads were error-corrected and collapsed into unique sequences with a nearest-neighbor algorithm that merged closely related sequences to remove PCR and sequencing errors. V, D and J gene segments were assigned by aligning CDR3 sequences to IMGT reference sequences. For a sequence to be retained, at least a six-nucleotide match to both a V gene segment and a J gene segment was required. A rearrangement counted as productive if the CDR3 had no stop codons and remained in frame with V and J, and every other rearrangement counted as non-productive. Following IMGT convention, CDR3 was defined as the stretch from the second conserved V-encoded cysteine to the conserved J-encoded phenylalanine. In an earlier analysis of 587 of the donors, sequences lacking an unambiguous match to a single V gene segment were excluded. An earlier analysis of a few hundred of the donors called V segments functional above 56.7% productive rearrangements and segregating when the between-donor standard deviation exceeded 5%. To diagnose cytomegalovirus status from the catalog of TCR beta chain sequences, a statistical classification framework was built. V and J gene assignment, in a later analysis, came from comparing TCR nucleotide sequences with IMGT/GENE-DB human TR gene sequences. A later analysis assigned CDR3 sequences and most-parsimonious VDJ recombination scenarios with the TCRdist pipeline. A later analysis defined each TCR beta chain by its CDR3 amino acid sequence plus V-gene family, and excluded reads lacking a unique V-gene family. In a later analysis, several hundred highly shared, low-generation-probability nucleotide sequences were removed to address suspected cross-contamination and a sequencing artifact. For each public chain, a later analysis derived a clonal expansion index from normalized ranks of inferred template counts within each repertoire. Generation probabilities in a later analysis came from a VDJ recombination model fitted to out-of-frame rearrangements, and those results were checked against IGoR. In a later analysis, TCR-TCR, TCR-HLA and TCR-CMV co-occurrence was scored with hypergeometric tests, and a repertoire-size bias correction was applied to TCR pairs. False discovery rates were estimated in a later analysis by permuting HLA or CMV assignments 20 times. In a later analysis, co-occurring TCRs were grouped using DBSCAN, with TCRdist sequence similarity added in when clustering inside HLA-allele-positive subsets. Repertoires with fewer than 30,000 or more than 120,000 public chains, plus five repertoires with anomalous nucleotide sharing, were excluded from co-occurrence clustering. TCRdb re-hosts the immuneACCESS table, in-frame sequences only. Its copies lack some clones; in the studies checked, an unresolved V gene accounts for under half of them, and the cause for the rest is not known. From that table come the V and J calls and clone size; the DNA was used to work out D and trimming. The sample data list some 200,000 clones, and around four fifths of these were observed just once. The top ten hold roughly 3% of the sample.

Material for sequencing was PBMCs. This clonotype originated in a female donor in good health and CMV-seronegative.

The CDR3 region reads CASRFDRGRETEAFF. The bases are TGCGCCAGCCGATTCGACAGGGGGCGGGAAACTGAAGCTTTCTTT. The sequence links TRBV5-1 to TRBJ1-1, and TRBD1 aligns with 10 junction nucleotides. From its cysteine to its phenylalanine, the CDR3 spans 15 amino acids. Just the 45-base CDR3 DNA is kept, in frame starting at base 1. V loses 7 bases at its end and J loses 5 bases; junction bases beyond the gene matches: 11. Based on the germline V gene, the CDR1 and CDR2 sequences are SGHRS and YFSETQ.